The clone carrying this TCR beta chain appeared a few times. The target antigen is unknown. The use of genomic DNA as template underpinned the TCR beta VDJ and CDR3 profiling. TCRdb re-derived calls from the reads in MiXCR, one entry per CDR3 protein. The sample shows some 410,000 distinct CDR3 sequences, roughly 68% of them seen only once. The entry originates in a study of CD8+CD57+ T cells in acquired aplastic anemia. Study-wide background: On average, healthy donors gave around 10 million reads for CD4+ cells.

Broader study findings: CD8+ Simpson's diversity in patients was not significantly different from that in controls.

The CDR3 consists of 13 residues. Germline assignment: CDR1 WSHSY and CDR2 SAAADI. V dropped 6 bases and J dropped 12; count of bases not matched to a gene: 10. Sequenced sample: sorted CD4+, CD8+, or CD8+CD57+ T cells (not recorded which) from PBMCs. The TCR sequence derives from a human donor in good health, serving as a control. This chain uses TRBV10-2 with TRBJ2-4; 8 bases line up with TRBD1. CDR3 protein: CASSDANRGTQYF. The CDR3 nucleotides are TGCGCCAGCAGCGATGCCAACAGGGGGACTCAGTACTTC.